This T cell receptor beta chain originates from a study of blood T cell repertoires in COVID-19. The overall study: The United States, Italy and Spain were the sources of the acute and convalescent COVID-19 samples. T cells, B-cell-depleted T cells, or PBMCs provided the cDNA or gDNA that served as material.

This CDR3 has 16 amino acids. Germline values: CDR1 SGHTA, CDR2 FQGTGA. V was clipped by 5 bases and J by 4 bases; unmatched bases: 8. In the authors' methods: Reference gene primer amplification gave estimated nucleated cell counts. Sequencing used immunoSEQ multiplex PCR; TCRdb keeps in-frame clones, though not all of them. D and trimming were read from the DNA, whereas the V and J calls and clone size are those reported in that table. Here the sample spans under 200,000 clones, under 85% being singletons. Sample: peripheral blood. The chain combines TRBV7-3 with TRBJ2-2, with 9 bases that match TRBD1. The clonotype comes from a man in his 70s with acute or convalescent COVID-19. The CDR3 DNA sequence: TGTGCCAGCAGCGTACCGACAGGGGGTGGCACCGGGGAGCTGTTTTTT. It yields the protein CASSVPTGGGTGELFF.